The 15 T cell receptor beta chains given below trace back to one sample, sequenced in a study. Each CDR3 protein is one row after TCRdb ran MiXCR on the 5' RACE reads. The data hold roughly 50,000 distinct CDR3 sequences, with approximately 24% observed a single time. The source material was tumor-infiltrating naive CD4+ T cells sorted from the breast tumor. Sample subset: naive CD4+ T cells, CD4+CD45RA+CD25-. All receptors come from a female donor with breast cancer.

In its sample, this clonotype was seen a few times. The rearrangement uses TRBV7-2 and TRBJ2-2, with 8 bases fitting TRBD2. The length of the CDR3 is 17 residues. The V and J ends lost 7 bases and 4 bases, in that order; junction bases with no gene match: 14. Germline CDR1 is SGHTA and CDR2 is FQGNSA. This CDR3 reads CASNPPGGGAGTGELFF. DNA for the CDR3: TGTGCCAGCAACCCTCCGGGGGGGGGCGCGGGCACCGGGGAGCTGTTTTTT. The full variable domain, with the rest looked up from reference TRBV7-2 and TRBJ2-2, is GAGVSQSPSNKVTEKGKDVELRCDPISGHTALYWYRQSLGQGLEFLIYFQGNSAPDKSGLPSDRFSAERTGGSVSTLTIQRTQQEDSAVYLCASNPPGGGAGTGELFFGEGSRLTVL.

The CDR3 sequence: CASSEGYSSYEQYF. The CDR3 DNA reads as TGTGCCAGCTCAGAGGGCTACTCCAGCTACGAGCAGTACTTC. This sequence joins TRBV18 and TRBJ2-7; TRBD2 might be the D (5 bases). CDR3 length equals 14 residues. Germline CDR1 reads KGHSH; CDR2 reads LQKENI. V was clipped by 5 bases and J by 3 bases, with 14 bases between them.

This chain's CDR3 is CASSPRDSSYEQYF. The CDR3, as DNA: TGTGCCAGCAGCCCCCGGGACAGCTCCTACGAGCAGTACTTC. The chain has TRBV3-1 and TRBJ2-7, with 7 positions matching TRBD1. J was trimmed by 0 bases and V by 4 bases; bases with no gene match: 3. This CDR3 region has 14 residues. Germline V gene data show CDR1 as LGHDT and CDR2 as YNNKEL (reference sequence).

The chain uses TRBV5-1 and TRBJ2-5; 7 positions agree with TRBD2. Germline V lookup: CDR1 SGHRS, CDR2 YFSETQ. CDR3 length equals 16 residues. Trimming cost V 4 bases and J 6 bases; bases outside gene matches: 15. This CDR3 reads CASSAGAGPNGKTQYF. The CDR3 DNA sequence: TGCGCCAGCAGCGCGGGAGCGGGACCCAACGGAAAGACCCAGTACTTC.

This clonotype was counted a few times. The junction does not match germline at one end; this may be a read error. V usage is TRBV18 and J usage is TRBJ1-4; a possible D gene is TRBD1 (6 bases). The germline gives CDR1 KGHSH, CDR2 LQKENI. The CDR3 sequence is 14 residues long. DNA for the CDR3: TGTGCCAGCTCACCAGGGACAACCGATGAGAAACTGTTTTTT. Protein: CASSPGTTDEKLFF. The variable domain in full, with the rest retrieved from reference TRBV18 and TRBJ1-4, is NAGVMQNPRHLVRRRGQEARLRCSPMKGHSHVYWYRQLPEEGLKFMVYLQKENIIDESGMPKERFSAEFPKEGPSILRIQQVVRGDSAAYFCASSPGTTDEKLFFGSGTQLSVL.

Comments on this clonotype: A read error may explain this, as a much larger clone is one base away. The chain couples TRBV6-5 to TRBJ2-2; 11 bases are shared with TRBD2. The CDR3 is made up of 16 amino acids. Looked up from germline, CDR1 is MNHEY and CDR2 is SVGAGI. Unmatched junction bases numbered 12, after V lost 6 bases and J lost 9 bases. DNA for the CDR3: TGTGCCAGCAGCTTAGCGGGAGGGCTGTGGACCAGGGAGCTGTTTTTT. Its protein is CASSLAGGLWTRELFF.

The chain is built from TRBV7-9 and TRBJ2-7; tentatively, D is TRBD1 (6 bases). The CDR3 runs 13 residues. Per germline, CDR1 SEHNR and CDR2 FQNEAQ (reference sequence). Trimming left V 6 bases short and J 7 bases short, with 16 bases between. The CDR3 region is CASRWGPVREQYF. As DNA, the CDR3 is TGTGCCAGCAGATGGGGGCCTGTGAGAGAGCAGTACTTC.

This chain joins TRBV6-2 or TRBV6-3 and TRBJ2-5; maybe TRBD1 (6 bases). V was pared by 6 bases and J by 5 bases, with 10 bases between. Germline V CDR1 and CDR2: MNHEY, SVGEGT. The CDR3 has 12 residues. CDR3 protein: CASRMRGETQYF. CDR3 in DNA: TGTGCCAGCAGAATGAGGGGGGAGACCCAGTACTTC.

This clonotype is medium-sized in the sample. V usage is TRBV4-1 and J usage is TRBJ2-1, with 10 bases that match TRBD1. Germline trimming cut 7 bases from V and 6 bases from J; bases unmatched to any gene: 6. This CDR3 spans 14 amino acids. The germline CDR1 and CDR2 sequences are MGHRA and YSYEKL. CDR3 in amino acids: CASKDRGNGNEQFF. The DNA of the CDR3 is TGCGCCAGCAAGGACAGGGGGAACGGCAATGAGCAGTTCTTC.

This clonotype was detected many times. The chain links TRBV20-1 to TRBJ2-5; weak D call: TRBD1 (6 bases). The CDR3 sequence is 13 residues long. Between the trimmed V and J ends, which lost 3 bases and 4 bases, there was a span of 12 bases. The germline CDR1 and CDR2 sequences are DFQATT and SNEGSKA (reference sequence). Here the CDR3 reads CSARTTGLETQYF. CDR3 coding DNA: TGCAGTGCTAGGACGACAGGTTTAGAGACCCAGTACTTC.

This clonotype was detected ten times or more. The V call is TRBV20-1, the J call TRBJ2-7; the D is unclear. Deletions cut 4 bases from V and 6 bases from J, with 10 bases between. CDR3 length: 11 amino acids. Germline values: CDR1 DFQATT, CDR2 SNEGSKA (reference sequence). The CDR3 region is CSAISPAEQYF. The CDR3 bases are TGCAGTGCTATTTCCCCTGCCGAGCAGTACTTC.

The CDR3 DNA is TGCAGTGCTAGAGGTTTTACCGGGACTAGAGGGGAGACCCAGTACTTC. This gives the protein CSARGFTGTRGETQYF. The chain combines TRBV20-1 with TRBJ2-5, with 8 positions matching TRBD2. Germline CDR1 DFQATT, CDR2 SNEGSKA (reference sequence). The CDR3 extends over 16 amino acids. Trimming took 1 base from V and 5 from J; bases not matched to a gene: 12.

The table lists this clonotype with a few counts. The chain has TRBV4-3 and TRBJ2-7; TRBD2 aligns across 9 bases. V trimming: 0 bases; J trimming: 3 bases; junction bases outside the gene matches: 3. This CDR3 is built from 15 residues. Germline lookup yields CDR1 LGHNA and CDR2 YSLEER. The CDR3 coding sequence is TGCGCCAGCAGCCAAGAGTCAGCGGGGGGCTACGAGCAGTACTTC. It encodes CASSQESAGGYEQYF.

The chain couples TRBV7-9 to TRBJ2-1; TRBD2 is a possible D gene (6 bases). The CDR3 covers 16 residues. V was shortened by 10 bases and J by 5 bases, with 24 bases between the two germline ends. Germline CDR1 is SEHNR and CDR2 is FQNEAQ (reference sequence). The chain's CDR3 is CANLRGGGIRNNEQFF. The CDR3 coding sequence is TGTGCCAACCTCCGAGGCGGAGGGATAAGAAACAATGAGCAGTTCTTC.

This clonotype has only one observation. One junction end disagrees with the germline gene, perhaps due to a read error. The CDR3 region has the DNA TGTGCCGGCAGCCTAGGATCAGGGGGTAGCTACGGCTACACCTTC. It is translated as CAGSLGSGGSYGYTF. The rearrangement joins TRBV27 to TRBJ1-2; 7 nucleotides line up with TRBD1. CDR3 length: 15 amino acids. The V gene's germline CDR1 is MNHEY and CDR2 SMNVEV (reference sequence).